The 7 T cell receptor beta chains below come from one sample, sequenced in a study of T cell responses to AZD1222 COVID-19 vaccine (dated by TCRdb to about 2021). The time point label for this specimen denotes: about 28 days (+/-7) after the second vaccine dose. Taken with the paper, the label for treatment or condition translates to: meningococcal conjugate vaccine given as trial control. Receptors were amplified or captured by the immunoSEQ multiplex PCR assay. TCRdb mirrors the immuneACCESS table, restricted to in-frame sequences. Some clones are absent from its copies; in checked studies, under half trace to an unresolved V gene, and the reason for the others is unknown. The table for this sample lists roughly 70,000 clones; around 89% of them were counted only once. Approximately 5% of the sample is in the top ten clones. The sample in question was peripheral blood, obtained 28 days after the second dose of the MenACWY control vaccine. The receptor set was obtained from an adult who received the MenACWY meningococcal vaccine as a control.

CDR3 DNA sequence: TGTGCCATCATGGGCAGGGATAACACCGGGGAGCTGTTTTTT. This codes for CAIMGRDNTGELFF. This chain joins TRBV10-3 and TRBJ2-2, with a tentative D call TRBD1 (5 bases). The germline V gene has CDR1 ENHRY and CDR2 SYGVKD. The V end lost 7 bases, the J end lost 2 bases, and 11 bases lay between the germline ends. The CDR3 loop spans 14 amino acids.

The chain links TRBV7-9 to TRBJ1-2; a weak D match, TRBD1 (5 bases). From germline, CDR1 is SEHNR and CDR2 FQNEAQ (reference sequence). V dropped 2 bases and J dropped 4 bases, with 8 bases sitting between them. The CDR3 is 13 amino acids. The CDR3, as DNA: TGTGCCAGCAGCTTAAGTCAGGGCTATGGCTACACCTTC. It translates to CASSLSQGYGYTF.

This chain joins TRBV6-2 or TRBV6-3 and TRBJ1-3; D gene uncertain. Trimming shortened V by 1 base and J by 1 base, and 8 bases separated the two germline ends. This CDR3 spans 15 amino acids. CDR1 and CDR2 from the germline V gene are MNHEY and SVGEGT. The CDR3 DNA reads TGTGCCAGCAGTTACTTCGGGGATTCTGGAAACACCATATATTTT. Its translation is CASSYFGDSGNTIYF.

The rearrangement uses TRBV6-5 and TRBJ1-2, with D possibly being TRBD1 (5 bases). CDR1 and CDR2 (germline): MNHEY, SVGAGI. CDR3 size: 14 residues. Trimming took 2 bases from V and 0 from J, leaving 7 bases between them. The CDR3 nucleotides are TGTGCCAGCAGTTACGACAGAACTAACTATGGCTACACCTTC. It translates to CASSYDRTNYGYTF.

The chain combines TRBV28 with TRBJ2-7; a possible D gene is TRBD1 (6 bases). CDR3 length: 13 residues. CDR1 and CDR2 (germline): MDHEN, SYDVKM. V was clipped by 7 bases and J by 8 bases, with 18 bases between them. The CDR3 region is CASTQYRQGQQYF. The CDR3 coding sequence is TGTGCCAGCACCCAATACCGGCAGGGGCAGCAGTACTTC.

V usage is TRBV2 and J usage is TRBJ2-6; TRBD1 is a possible D gene (5 bases). V lost 5 bases and J 0 bases, leaving 11 bases between the germline ends. The CDR3 length is 16 residues. CDR1 is SNHLY and CDR2 is FYNNEI in the germline V gene. The CDR3 is CASSLGPASGANVLTF. DNA of the CDR3: TGTGCCAGCAGTCTGGGGCCTGCCTCTGGGGCCAACGTCCTGACTTTC. Based on the CDR3 plus reference TRBV2 and TRBJ2-6, the full variable domain is EPEVTQTPSHQVTQMGQEVILRCVPISNHLYFYWYRQILGQKVEFLVSFYNNEISEKSEIFDDQFSVERPDGSNFTLKIRSTKLEDSAMYFCASSLGPASGANVLTFGAGSRLTVL.

This clone appeared once. The chain combines TRBV29-1 with TRBJ2-1; D tentatively fits TRBD1 or TRBD2 (5 bases each). CDR3 length equals 15 residues. Per germline, CDR1 SQVTM and CDR2 ANQGSEA. DNA for the CDR3: TGCAGGGCGGGTTTCTGGGGGAGCTCCTACAATGAGCAGTTCTTC. This encodes CRAGFWGSSYNEQFF.